Detailed here is one TCR beta chain. A quantity of roughly 0.5 to 1 ug RNA underwent reverse transcription using random hexamers. Amplification of TCR beta CDR3 used immunoSEQ multiplex PCR across 54 Vbeta and 13 Jbeta. One entry per CDR3 protein results from TCRdb running MiXCR on the immunoSEQ multiplex PCR reads. In the table there are some 200,000 distinct CDR3 sequences, approximately 96% of which are singletons. TCR beta sequencing was performed on blood CD8+ and CD4+ T cells. Through negative isolation, CD4+ and CD8+ T cells were obtained, while TEMRA cells were enriched using FACS. The source of the sample is a study of CD8 T cells in Susac syndrome. In the study overall: Among the sequenced Susac syndrome patients, about six had active disease while eight or nine were in remission.

The CDR3 extends over 14 amino acids. V shed 1 base and J shed 2 bases, with 8 bases lying between them. Per the germline V gene, CDR1 is SGHAT and CDR2 is FQDESV (reference sequence). Sample: CD4+ T cells from PBMCs. The clonotype originates from a human donor with Susac syndrome. V and J are TRBV11-1 and TRBJ2-5, with no clear D. CDR3 in DNA: TGTGCCAGCAGCTTAGACCGGTTACAAGAGACCCAGTACTTC. As protein: CASSLDRLQETQYF.